Following are 25 T cell receptor beta chains from one sample sequenced in a study of T cells in Graves' hyperthyroidism and ophthalmopathy. Using RNA transcripts as the source, TCR beta CDR3 regions were amplified. The HTBI primer set drove a first-round RT-PCR of the TCR CDR3. In TCRdb, the multiplex PCR reads were re-called with MiXCR into one record per CDR3 protein. The sample consists of some 360,000 distinct CDR3 sequences, roughly 14% of them appearing once. Sequenced material: blood. Source of these receptors: a woman aged 55-69 years with Graves' hyperthyroidism.

In its sample, this clonotype was seen many times. The gene calls are TRBV7-2 and TRBJ2-7; weak D call: TRBD1 (6 bases). This CDR3 spans 14 amino acids. The V end was cut by 5 bases, the J end by 2 bases, with 13 bases between. Germline V gives CDR1 SGHTA, CDR2 FQGNSA. CDR3: CASSKRTETYEQYF. CDR3 bases: TGTGCCAGCAGCAAACGGACAGAGACCTACGAGCAGTACTTC.

This rearrangement joins TRBV19 to TRBJ2-1; TRBD2 agrees at 15 bases. In germline, CDR1 is LNHDA, CDR2 SQIVND (reference sequence). Unmatched junction bases numbered 5, after V lost 5 bases and J lost 6 bases. There are 16 residues in the CDR3. CDR3 in amino acids: CASSAGLAGGRNEQFF. The CDR3 bases are TGTGCCAGTAGTGCAGGACTAGCGGGAGGGCGCAATGAGCAGTTCTTC. The complete variable domain, with remaining parts taken from reference TRBV19 and TRBJ2-1, reads DGGITQSPKYLFRKEGQNVTLSCEQNLNHDAMYWYRQDPGQGLRLIYYSQIVNDFQKGDIAEGYSVSREKKESFPLTVTSAQKNPTAFYLCASSAGLAGGRNEQFFGPGTRLTVL.

This clonotype was found many times. The rearrangement uses TRBV20-1 and TRBJ2-2, with TRBD2 identical over 11 bases. J was trimmed by 8 bases and V by 5 bases; bases with no gene match: 7. The germline V gene encodes CDR1 DFQATT and CDR2 SNEGSKA (reference sequence). This CDR3 spans 14 amino acids. The CDR3 DNA reads TGCAGTGCTTGGGCTAGCGGGAGGAGTGGGGAGCTGTTTTTT. Amino acid sequence: CSAWASGRSGELFF.

The J gene is TRBJ2-1, the V gene TRBV12-3 or TRBV12-4, with 7 bases fitting TRBD2. With 5 bases clipped from V and 2 bases from J, the junction kept 12 bases outside the gene matches. The CDR3 runs 17 residues. This CDR3 reads CASSVGGAGVPYNEQFF. In DNA, the CDR3 is TGTGCCAGCAGTGTGGGAGGGGCGGGAGTCCCCTACAATGAGCAGTTCTTC.

This clonotype was counted ten times or more. This chain joins TRBV12-3 or TRBV12-4 and TRBJ1-2, with D maybe TRBD1 (6 bases). Trimming shortened V by 0 bases and J by 2 bases, and 19 bases separated the two germline ends. The CDR3 is 18 amino acids. The CDR3 DNA sequence: TGTGCCAGCAGTTTAGCCCCAGGCGGGGGCGAACGAAACTATGGCTACACCTTC. It encodes CASSLAPGGGERNYGYTF.

The sample holds many counts of this clonotype. The rearrangement links TRBV12-3 or TRBV12-4 to TRBJ2-1, with 10 bases aligning to TRBD2. The CDR3 consists of 13 residues. Unmatched junction bases numbered 6, after V lost 7 bases and J lost 9 bases. Here the CDR3 reads CASKGLALSEQFF. The CDR3 nucleotides read TGTGCCAGCAAGGGACTAGCGCTGAGTGAGCAGTTCTTC.

This clonotype was found many times. This chain links TRBV30 with TRBJ1-1; weak D call: TRBD1 (6 bases). Trimming left V 4 bases short and J 4 bases short, with 19 bases between. CDR1 and CDR2 (germline): GTSNPN, SVGIG (reference sequence). The CDR3 is 15 residues long. The CDR3 DNA reads as TGTGCCTGGAACCTTGGGGGCGCCCCCCCCACTGAAGCTTTCTTT. Translating gives CAWNLGGAPPTEAFF.

This clonotype was recorded at least ten times. V and J are TRBV28 and TRBJ1-2, with 9 bases fitting TRBD1. This CDR3 spans 15 amino acids. Germline V gene sequence: CDR1 MDHEN, CDR2 SYDVKM. V was clipped by 5 bases and J by 7 bases; unmatched bases: 11. The CDR3 DNA sequence: TGTGCCAGCAGTCATTACAGGGGGCGCGCCCGTGGCTACACCTTC. Translating it yields CASSHYRGRARGYTF.

The rearrangement joins TRBV7-2 to TRBJ2-5; D is perhaps TRBD1 or TRBD2 (6 bases each). The CDR3 has 16 amino acids. CDR1 and CDR2 from the germline V gene are SGHTA and FQGNSA. V lost 3 bases and J lost 2, with 16 bases in between. As DNA, the CDR3 is TGTGCCAGCAGCTTGGGGGGCAGGGGAAGGCAAGAGACCCAGTACTTC. It translates to CASSLGGRGRQETQYF.

This clonotype has at least ten counts. V is TRBV6-1 and J is TRBJ2-3; D gene unclear. CDR1 MNHNS and CDR2 SASEGT come from the germline V gene. V was pared by 8 bases and J by 0 bases, with 15 bases between. This CDR3 is 15 amino acids long. The CDR3 sequence: CASQQSPESTDTQYF. CDR3 nucleotide sequence: TGTGCCAGCCAGCAATCCCCAGAGAGCACAGATACGCAGTATTTT.

This clonotype was observed a few times. V usage is TRBV3-1 and J usage is TRBJ2-7; the match to TRBD1 covers 9 bases. The CDR3 runs to 16 residues. The germline V gene encodes CDR1 LGHDT and CDR2 YNNKEL (reference sequence). The junction had 3 bases not matched to a gene; V was cut back by 0 bases and J by 0 bases. CDR3 protein: CASSQEGQGTSYEQYF. The CDR3 region has the DNA TGTGCCAGCAGCCAAGAAGGACAGGGGACCTCCTACGAGCAGTACTTC.

CDR3 residues: CAWSVLLGLAGESGELFF. CDR3 DNA sequence: TGTGCCTGGAGTGTACTCCTGGGGTTAGCGGGAGAGTCCGGGGAGCTGTTTTTT. V gene TRBV30 combines with J gene TRBJ2-2; 9 bases line up with TRBD2. CDR1 is GTSNPN and CDR2 is SVGIG in the germline V gene (reference sequence). V shed 0 bases, J shed 6 bases, and the junction held 14 bases outside the gene matches. The CDR3 sequence is 18 residues long. Full variable domain (rest looked up from reference TRBV30 and TRBJ2-2): SQTIHQWPATLVQPVGSPLSLECTVEGTSNPNLYWYRQAAGRGLQLLFYSVGIGQISSEVPQNLSASRPQDRQFILSSKKLLLSDSGFYLCAWSVLLGLAGESGELFFGEGSRLTVL.

This clonotype was recorded at least ten times. The chain employs TRBV20-1 and TRBJ2-1, with a weak D call TRBD2 (6 bases). CDR1 is DFQATT, CDR2 SNEGSKA, per germline (reference sequence). This CDR3 is built from 14 residues. V dropped 0 bases and J dropped 3 bases, with 9 bases sitting between them. CDR3: CSAREASDYNEQFF. The CDR3 coding sequence is TGCAGTGCTAGAGAGGCTAGCGACTACAATGAGCAGTTCTTC.

The chain joins TRBV12-3 or TRBV12-4 to TRBJ2-7; TRBD1 matches 7 bases. The V gene end was trimmed by 3 bases and the J gene end by 2 bases; junction bases not matched to a gene: 4. There are 14 residues in the CDR3. The CDR3 spells CASSLYQGAYEQYF. The CDR3 bases are TGTGCCAGCAGTTTGTATCAGGGGGCCTACGAGCAGTACTTC.

The J gene is TRBJ1-2, the V gene TRBV7-9; TRBD1 is a possible D gene (6 bases). The germline V and J ends were trimmed by 0 bases and 2 bases, with 10 bases remaining between them. CDR3 length: 15 amino acids. Germline CDR1 SEHNR, CDR2 FQNEAQ (reference sequence). Written as DNA, the CDR3 is TGTGCCAGCAGCTTAGCGGCAGGGGCAAACTATGGCTACACCTTC. Amino acids: CASSLAAGANYGYTF.

The chain combines TRBV24-1 with TRBJ2-3; D possibly corresponds to TRBD1 (6 bases). Trimming took 4 bases from V and 5 from J, leaving 21 bases between them. CDR1 and CDR2 (germline): KGHDR, SFDVKD. The CDR3 loop spans 17 amino acids. CDR3 sequence: CATSEHHTARGKDTQYF. DNA of the CDR3: TGTGCCACCAGTGAACACCACACGGCTAGGGGGAAAGATACGCAGTATTTT.

This clonotype was seen repeatedly, ten times or more. The chain carries TRBV6-2 or TRBV6-3 and TRBJ1-1, with D unresolved. The CDR3 covers 14 residues. The V gene's germline CDR1 is MNHEY and CDR2 SVGEGT. V gave up 2 bases and J gave up 4 bases, with 11 bases separating them. CDR3 protein: CASSYATAGTEAFF. The CDR3 DNA follows: TGTGCCAGCAGTTACGCAACAGCGGGCACTGAAGCTTTCTTT.

This clonotype was counted many times. V usage is TRBV28 and J usage is TRBJ1-2, with D perhaps matching TRBD1 (5 bases). V lost 7 bases and J lost 3, with 18 bases in between. CDR1 and CDR2 from the germline V gene are MDHEN and SYDVKM. The CDR3 spans 15 residues. CDR3 loop: CASTLSGREDYGYTF. For the CDR3, the DNA is TGTGCCAGCACCTTGTCTGGCAGGGAGGACTATGGCTACACCTTC.

This clonotype was seen at least ten times. The V and J genes are TRBV13 and TRBJ1-1; D is undetermined. The germline V gene has CDR1 PRHDT and CDR2 FYEKMQ (reference sequence). The CDR3 is 13 residues long. Trimming left V 7 bases short and J 1 base short, with 10 bases between. The CDR3 nucleotides are TGTGCCAGCATTGGCCGTCGGAACACTGAAGCTTTCTTT. The encoded protein is CASIGRRNTEAFF.

This clonotype was detected ten times or more. This chain uses TRBV12-3 or TRBV12-4 with TRBJ1-2; unclear D gene. This CDR3 has 13 amino acids. V was trimmed by 2 bases and J by 8 bases, leaving 12 bases between them. CDR3 coding DNA: TGTGCCAGCAGTTTAATGGTGGAAGGCGGCTACACCTTC. It codes for CASSLMVEGGYTF.

This clonotype was seen repeatedly, ten times or more. V is TRBV2 and J is TRBJ1-4; D is possibly TRBD1 (6 bases). Germline-derived CDR1 and CDR2 are SNHLY and FYNNEI. The germline V and J ends were trimmed by 2 bases and 5 bases, with 12 bases remaining between them. This CDR3 has 15 amino acids. This CDR3 is CASSELDSSNEKLFF. The CDR3 nucleotides are TGTGCCAGCAGTGAATTGGACAGCTCCAATGAAAAACTGTTTTTT.

This clonotype was observed a handful of times. The V gene is TRBV6-1, the J gene TRBJ2-1; D unclear. The CDR3 totals 13 residues. Trimming pared 4 bases from V and 6 bases from J, leaving 10 bases between. Germline CDR1 is MNHNS and CDR2 is SASEGT. The CDR3 spells CASSVVIRNEQFF. DNA of the CDR3: TGTGCCAGCAGTGTTGTGATTCGCAATGAGCAGTTCTTC.

About this clonotype: This sequence may be a read error, since a much larger clone differs from it by one base. The chain is built from TRBV20-1 and TRBJ2-7; D may be TRBD1 (6 bases). The V gene's germline CDR1 is DFQATT and CDR2 SNEGSKA (reference sequence). This CDR3 has 14 residues. The V gene lost 6 bases and the J gene lost 3 bases, with 18 bases spanning the gap. DNA of the CDR3: TGCAGTGCAGGCGACCCGGGACAAAGCTACGAGCAGTACTTC. Translated: CSAGDPGQSYEQYF.

This clonotype is a singleton in its sample. The J gene is TRBJ1-2, the V gene TRBV11-2; D unresolved. The CDR3 consists of 13 residues. V dropped 5 bases and J dropped 11 bases, with 18 bases sitting between them. Germline-derived CDR1 and CDR2 are SGHAT and FQNNGV. CDR3 sequence (DNA): TGTGCCAGCAGCCCCCGGGCGGCTGGTTCGTACACCTTC. Its protein product is CASSPRAAGSYTF.

There are many counts of this clonotype. This chain links TRBV11-3 with TRBJ2-7; the D gene is possibly TRBD2 (5 bases). The CDR3 covers 13 residues. Germline lookup yields CDR1 SGHNT and CDR2 YENEEA. The V end was cut by 2 bases, the J end by 9 bases, with 14 bases between. DNA for the CDR3: TGTGCCAGCAGCTTACAGTCCGGGGATCGGCAGTACTTC. It translates to CASSLQSGDRQYF.